This TCR beta chain was sequenced for a study of Graves' ophthalmopathy and Graves' hyperthyroidism. Overall study: Peripheral blood samples were taken at initial diagnosis, before any treatment. Findings and caveats of the study: In blood appeared most of the expanded thyroid clonotypes whose frequency exceeded 0.001. Predictions made by the model for ophthalmopathy progression reached 70.59% sensitivity and around 73% specificity.

A few counts support this clonotype. Antigen unknown. V lost 5 bases, J lost 0 bases, and 6 bases stayed unmatched. This CDR3 has 16 amino acids. The germline CDR1 and CDR2 sequences are SEHNR and FQNEAQ (reference sequence). Transcripts of RNA were the source for amplifying TCR beta CDR3 regions. The first round was an RT-PCR with HTBI primers, and the second round was a multiplex PCR. Using its own MiXCR run on the multiplex PCR reads, TCRdb lists one record per CDR3 protein. The profile shows 740,000 or so distinct CDR3 sequences, 40% of them singletons. This chain connects TRBV7-9 to TRBJ2-2, with 7 nucleotides matching TRBD1. The sequence was obtained from an adult man with Graves' ophthalmopathy. Sequenced sample: peripheral blood. The DNA for the CDR3 is TGTGCCAGCAGCCTATTCGACAGGGCGAACACCGGGGAGCTGTTTTTT. It translates to CASSLFDRANTGELFF. The whole variable domain, remainder taken from reference TRBV7-9 and TRBJ2-2, is DTGVSQNPRHKITKRGQNVTFRCDPISEHNRLYWYRQTLGQGPEFLTYFQNEAQLEKSRLLSDRFSAERPKGSFSTLEIQRTEQGDSAMYLCASSLFDRANTGELFFGEGSRLTVL.